This is a list of T cell receptor beta chains from one sample in a study of early T cells in non-severe SARS-CoV-2 infection. MiXCR, applied by TCRdb to the 5' RACE reads, yields one record per CDR3 protein. The data contain about 60,000 distinct CDR3 sequences, approximately 10% of them seen just once; the ten biggest clones take up roughly 3%. The sample in question was whole blood, obtained at baseline. Receptors originate from an adult who was a healthcare worker with PCR-confirmed SARS-CoV-2 infection or an uninfected control (not recorded which). Both conserved end residues are part of each CDR3. A D gene is named only where the DNA matches it firmly. Not every row has a clone size; where given, it reads once, few, many or a size class.

abundance,j_gene,len,d_gene,v_gene,CDR3nt,CDR3aa
few,TRBJ1-2,14,-,TRBV4-3,TGCGCCAGCAGCCAAAGGCCCCACACAGGGACCTACACCTTC,CASSQRPHTGTYTF
-,TRBJ1-2,13,-,TRBV7-6,TGTGCCAGCAGCCCTTCGGACACCTATGGCTACACCTTC,CASSPSDTYGYTF
-,TRBJ2-7,17,TRBD1,TRBV5-1,TGCGCCAGCAGCTACAACGGCCGGGACAGGCGGTCCTACGAGCAGTACTTC,CASSYNGRDRRSYEQYF
-,TRBJ2-5,15,TRBD2,TRBV14,TGTGCCAGCAGCCATGTAGCGGGGGGACAAGAGACCCAGTACTTC,CASSHVAGGQETQYF
many,TRBJ1-1,16,-,TRBV18,TGTGCCAGCTCACCATTCGTTTATAGGGTGGGCACTGAAGCTTTCTTT,CASSPFVYRVGTEAFF
many,TRBJ2-1,18,-,TRBV2,TGTGCCAGCAGTGAAGCCCTTGGGACGTATCCACTCTCCAATGAGCAGTTCTTC,CASSEALGTYPLSNEQFF
few,TRBJ2-3,16,TRBD2,TRBV20-1,TGCAGTGCTAGCAGGGTAGCGGGGGGTACAACAGATACGCAGTATTTT,CSASRVAGGTTDTQYF
-,TRBJ2-7,16,-,TRBV6-6,TGTGCCAGCAGTTACTTCCCCGGGACACCCACCTACGAGCAGTACTTC,CASSYFPGTPTYEQYF
-,TRBJ1-1,12,-,TRBV5-6,TGTGCCAGCAGCACCGGGACCAGGGAAGCTTTCTTT,CASSTGTREAFF
-,TRBJ1-3,15,TRBD1,TRBV3-1,TGTGCCAGCAGCCAAGAGACAGGGGCTGGAAACACCATATATTTT,CASSQETGAGNTIYF
few,TRBJ1-2,13,-,TRBV29-1,TGCAGCGCGTTGCAGGGGACTAACTATGGCTACACCTTC,CSALQGTNYGYTF
few,TRBJ1-2,13,TRBD1,TRBV29-1,TGCAGCGTTGACTACAGGGGGCGGAGTGGCTACACCTTC,CSVDYRGRSGYTF
-,TRBJ2-2,16,-,TRBV7-8,TGTGCCAGCAGCTTAGTCCCGTTGCGAGACACCGGGGAGCTGTTTTTT,CASSLVPLRDTGELFF
-,TRBJ2-7,13,-,TRBV30,TGTGCCTGGAGCTCGGACAGAAACTACGAGCAGTACTTC,CAWSSDRNYEQYF
many,TRBJ2-5,11,-,TRBV20-1,TGCAGTGCGCAGCGGGAAGAGACCCAGTACTTC,CSAQREETQYF
few,TRBJ1-1,13,-,TRBV29-1,TGCAGCGTCGCCCGTGGAGGCAGGACTGAAGCTTTCTTT,CSVARGGRTEAFF
once,TRBJ1-2,10,-,TRBV29-1,TGCAGCGCACAGGACGGGGGCTACACCTTC,CSAQDGGYTF
once,TRBJ2-5,13,-,TRBV7-2,TGTGCCAGCAGCTTAGACTTCTCGGGGGCCCAGTACTTC,CASSLDFSGAQYF
few,TRBJ1-2,13,TRBD1,TRBV6-6,TGTGCCAGCACTGTGGGACAGGGCTATGGCTACACCTTC,CASTVGQGYGYTF
few,TRBJ2-7,15,TRBD1,TRBV9,TGTGCCAGCAGCGCGGACAGACAGGGGGTTGACGAGCAGTACTTC,CASSADRQGVDEQYF
-,TRBJ2-3,12,-,TRBV6-6,TGTGCCAGCAGTTACGCGGGAGATACGCAGTATTTT,CASSYAGDTQYF
-,TRBJ2-1,13,-,TRBV5-6,TGTGCCAGCGGGAAATTGGGTATCGATGAGCAGTTCTTC,CASGKLGIDEQFF
-,TRBJ2-5,13,-,TRBV12-3/TRBV12-4,TGTGCCAGCAGTTTAGCGCTGAGGGAGACCCAGTACTTC,CASSLALRETQYF
few,TRBJ2-7,15,TRBD1,TRBV5-5,TGTGCCAGCAGCTCCCTCGGACAGGGCTCCTACGAGCAGTACTTC,CASSSLGQGSYEQYF
-,TRBJ2-5,12,-,TRBV6-6,TGTGCCAGCGCAGGGCCCCAAGAGACCCAGTACTTC,CASAGPQETQYF
few,TRBJ1-1,12,-,TRBV30,TGTGCCTGGGGCGTGACGGGCACTGAAGCTTTCTTT,CAWGVTGTEAFF
-,TRBJ1-2,14,-,TRBV5-1,TGCGCCAGCTCATCGGACGGTCCCCCCTATGGCTACACCTTC,CASSSDGPPYGYTF
-,TRBJ1-5,13,TRBD1,TRBV12-3/TRBV12-4,TGTGCCAGCAATCGCCAGGGGGAGATCCCCCAGCATTTT,CASNRQGEIPQHF
-,TRBJ2-1,13,-,TRBV11-3,TGTGCCAGCAGCTTAGGTCCCCGCAATGAGCAGTTCTTC,CASSLGPRNEQFF
-,TRBJ1-3,14,-,TRBV20-1,TGCAGTGCTAGGTCCGGAAGCTCTGGAAACACCATATATTTT,CSARSGSSGNTIYF
few,TRBJ1-6,15,-,TRBV14,TGTGCCGGCAGCCCCATAAGCTCCTATAATTCACCCCTCCACTTT,CAGSPISSYNSPLHF
many,TRBJ1-2,17,TRBD1,TRBV3-1,TGTGCCAGCAGCCAGGCCGGGACAGTGGGGTCCTACTATGGCTACACCTTC,CASSQAGTVGSYYGYTF
few,TRBJ1-1,11,-,TRBV6-2/TRBV6-3,TGTGCCAGCAGACAGAACACTGAAGCTTTCTTT,CASRQNTEAFF
-,TRBJ2-7,13,-,TRBV12-5,TGTGCTAGTGGGACAGCCGCAGGCTACGAGCAGTACTTC,CASGTAAGYEQYF
-,TRBJ2-3,15,-,TRBV24-1,TGTGCCACCAGTGATTTAGGGGACAACACAGATACGCAGTATTTT,CATSDLGDNTDTQYF
-,TRBJ1-5,13,-,TRBV7-8,TGTGCCAGCAGGTCGACAGGTTCTCAGCCCCAGCATTTT,CASRSTGSQPQHF
few,TRBJ1-4,19,TRBD1,TRBV19,TGTGCCAGTAGTGCCGGACAGGGGTTCGGCGGATGGGCTAATGGAAAACTGTTTTTT,CASSAGQGFGGWANGKLFF
-,TRBJ1-2,14,TRBD1,TRBV6-1,TGTGCCAGCAGTGAGCGGACAGGGGGCAAGGGCTACACCTTC,CASSERTGGKGYTF
-,TRBJ2-1,15,TRBD2,TRBV6-6,TGTGCCAGCAGCCTACTAGCGGTTCGGGACAATGAGCAGTTCTTC,CASSLLAVRDNEQFF
once,TRBJ2-3,15,-,TRBV11-3,TGTGCCAGCAGCTTAGATGGGGGGAGAACAGATACGCAGTATTTT,CASSLDGGRTDTQYF
many,TRBJ1-5,16,-,TRBV19,TGTGCCAGTAGTATAGGCCGTGGGGGTAGCAATCAGCCCCAGCATTTT,CASSIGRGGSNQPQHF
few,TRBJ2-3,15,-,TRBV12-3/TRBV12-4,TGTGCCAGCAGTCCCGGTTGGGGGGGCACAGATACGCAGTATTTT,CASSPGWGGTDTQYF
-,TRBJ2-7,14,-,TRBV9,TGTGCCAGCAGCCTGACGACAGTTCCCTACGAGCAGTACTTC,CASSLTTVPYEQYF
-,TRBJ1-1,12,TRBD1,TRBV18,TGTGCCAGCTCGGACAGGGGAACTGAAGCTTTCTTT,CASSDRGTEAFF
many,TRBJ2-6,16,TRBD2,TRBV2,TGTGCCAGCAGTGAAGCGCGGGGGACCGGGGCCAACGTCCTGACTTTC,CASSEARGTGANVLTF
-,TRBJ1-2,14,TRBD1,TRBV10-3,TGTGCCATCAGGGGGACAGGGGGAAACTATGGCTACACCTTC,CAIRGTGGNYGYTF
-,TRBJ2-7,13,-,TRBV10-3,TGTGCGATAAAAAGGGGCCTCTCCTACGAGCAGTACTTC,CAIKRGLSYEQYF
-,TRBJ2-1,15,-,TRBV7-9,TGTGCCAGCAGCGCCGGCAGGGGGGCCTACAATGAGCAGTTCTTC,CASSAGRGAYNEQFF
-,TRBJ2-1,16,TRBD2,TRBV7-3,TGTGCCAGCAGCTTATGGAGCGGGAAGGGCTACAATGAGCAGTTCTTC,CASSLWSGKGYNEQFF
-,TRBJ1-3,11,-,TRBV18,TGTGCCAGCTCACCCGGGGAGTCCATATATTTT,CASSPGESIYF
few,TRBJ1-3,16,-,TRBV6-6,TGTGCCAGCAGTTATCACGGGGGAGCTTCTGGAAACACCATATATTTT,CASSYHGGASGNTIYF
few,TRBJ2-5,14,TRBD2,TRBV3-1,TGTGCCAGCAGCCAGCCCGGGGGGACAGAGACCCAGTACTTC,CASSQPGGTETQYF
-,TRBJ2-6,17,-,TRBV6-5,TGTGCCAGCAGCCCCCGGGGGGCGAGCTCTGGGGCCAACGTCCTGACTTTC,CASSPRGASSGANVLTF
-,TRBJ2-5,14,-,TRBV20-1,TGCAGAAACCAACAGGCTCTGTACCAAGAGACCCAGTACTTC,CRNQQALYQETQYF
-,TRBJ2-7,15,-,TRBV5-1,TGCGCCAGCAGCGCAGGCCACATATCAGGGTCCGAGCAGTACTTC,CASSAGHISGSEQYF